These 4 T cell receptor beta chains were sequenced from one sample in a study of T cells after yellow fever vaccination. One entry per CDR3 protein, called by TCRdb with MiXCR from the 5' RACE reads. This sample has around 67,000 distinct CDR3 sequences, with 7.1% found just once. Material: CD8+ T cells sorted from PBMCs, obtained more than 4 days after the first yellow fever vaccination. These receptors all come from a man aged 18 to 29 who received the YFV17D yellow fever vaccine.

The chain is built from TRBV6-1 and TRBJ1-5, with TRBD1 identical over 8 bases. J was trimmed by 2 bases and V by 5 bases; bases with no gene match: 2. The CDR3 covers 14 residues. From germline, CDR1 is MNHNS and CDR2 SASEGT. For the CDR3, the DNA is TGTGCCAGCAGTAAGACAGGGGGCAATCAGCCCCAGCATTTT. Translating it yields CASSKTGGNQPQHF.

This clonotype was seen a few times. The gene calls are TRBV5-4 and TRBJ2-7; D may match TRBD1 or TRBD2 (6 bases each). This CDR3 comprises 14 residues. CDR1 and CDR2 from the germline V gene are SGHNT and YYREEE (reference sequence). Trimming pared 3 bases from V and 0 bases from J, leaving 10 bases between. The CDR3 protein is CASSWGDTSYEQYF. The CDR3 bases are TGTGCCAGCAGCTGGGGGGACACCTCCTACGAGCAGTACTTC.

For this clonotype: This clone may be a read error of a much larger clone one base away. This chain joins TRBV6-2 or TRBV6-3 and TRBJ1-2; D is perhaps TRBD1 (5 bases). CDR1 and CDR2 from the germline V gene are MNHEY and SVGEGT. This CDR3 has 13 residues. CDR3 DNA: TGTGCCAGCAGTTTGACAGCTAACTGTGGCTACACCTTC. Residues: CASSLTANCGYTF.

This clonotype was observed a few times. The V gene is TRBV7-2, the J gene TRBJ2-7; D is uncertain. This CDR3 is 13 amino acids long. The V end was cut by 3 bases, the J end by 3 bases, with 9 bases between. From germline, CDR1 is SGHTA and CDR2 FQGNSA. The CDR3 DNA is TGTGCCAGCAGCTTTGAGAATTACTACGAGCAGTACGTC. It yields the protein CASSFENYYEQYV.